These 13 T cell receptor beta chains came from one sample sequenced in a study of T cells in women clearing cervical HPV infection. Only in-frame clones appear in the TCRdb table, and some are missing; sequencing was by immunoSEQ multiplex PCR. The listing contains more than 20,000 clones. The sequenced material came from blood buffy coat. The origin of the receptors is a woman between 18 and 70 years old with a cervical HPV16 infection that either progressed to CIN3+ or cleared (not recorded which).

The CDR3 loop is CASSLVSRADSPLHF. The part of the CDR3 DNA that was read is TGCGCCAGCAGCTTGGTTTCCAGGGCAGATTCACCC. The rearrangement joins TRBV5-1 to TRBJ1-6; D is perhaps TRBD1 (5 bases). Read data end 3 residues before the CDR3 end; the end is taken from the germline J gene. V shed 0 bases and J shed 8 bases, with 12 bases lying between them. Germline V gene lookup returns CDR1 SGHRS and CDR2 YFSETQ. The CDR3 consists of 15 residues.

With regard to this clone: The CDR3 end lies 3 residues beyond the end of the read and is filled in from the germline J gene. V usage is TRBV11-2 and J usage is TRBJ1-1; D is ambiguous. The V end was cut by 3 bases, the J end by 3 bases, with 11 bases between. Germline V gene sequence: CDR1 SGHAT, CDR2 FQNNGV. There are 14 residues in the CDR3. CDR3 amino acids: CASSFGLADTEAFF. The sequenced part of the CDR3 DNA is TGTGCCAGCAGCTTCGGACTAGCGGACACTGAA.

Regarding this clone: The observed sequence ends 3 residues before the CDR3 terminus, with the missing tail filled in from the germline J gene. This chain uses TRBV19 with TRBJ2-5, with TRBD2 as a possible D gene (5 bases). Germline loops: CDR1 LNHDA, CDR2 SQIVND (reference sequence). The CDR3 extends over 13 amino acids. Trimming stripped 5 bases from V and 2 bases from J, with 9 bases between. CDR3 DNA (partial): TGTGCCAGTAGTGTTAGACTACAAGAGACC. This gives the protein CASSVRLQET. The full CDR3 protein reads CASSVRLQETQYF.

As to this clone: The CDR3 goes on 3 residues after the read ends, and that part is filled in from the germline J gene. This rearrangement joins TRBV19 to TRBJ2-5; tentatively, D is TRBD1 (5 bases). This CDR3 spans 16 amino acids. From germline, CDR1 is LNHDA and CDR2 SQIVND (reference sequence). The V gene lost 3 bases and the J gene lost 5 bases, with 19 bases spanning the gap. The CDR3: CASSMARGRAVETQYF. CDR3 DNA, as far as it was read: TGTGCCAGTAGTATGGCGCGCGGCAGGGCCGTGGAGACC.

Note on this clone: Read data end 3 residues before the CDR3 end; the end is taken from the germline J gene. The chain employs TRBV2 and TRBJ1-5, with TRBD1 as a possible D gene (5 bases). V lost 3 bases and J 0 bases, leaving 9 bases between the germline ends. CDR3 length equals 15 residues. Germline V gene lookup returns CDR1 SNHLY and CDR2 FYNNEI. CDR3 residues: CASSETAYSNQPQHF. The CDR3 bases that were read are TGTGCCAGCAGTGAGACAGCCTATAGCAATCAGCCC. The full variable domain, with the rest looked up from reference TRBV2 and TRBJ1-5, is EPEVTQTPSHQVTQMGQEVILRCVPISNHLYFYWYRQILGQKVEFLVSFYNNEISEKSEIFDDQFSVERPDGSNFTLKIRSTKLEDSAMYFCASSETAYSNQPQHFGDGTRLSIL.

With regard to this clone: The read falls 3 residues short of the CDR3 end, and the missing part is taken from the germline J gene. The rearrangement links TRBV18 to TRBJ2-3; D may be TRBD1 (7 bases). CDR3 size: 15 residues. Trimming took 6 bases from V and 5 from J, leaving 18 bases between them. Germline CDR1 KGHSH, CDR2 LQKENI. The CDR3 loop reads CASSRQGGGRDTQYF. The CDR3 DNA, read in part, is TGTGCCAGCTCTCGACAGGGCGGAGGGCGAGATACG.

Worth noting for this clone: The CDR3 end falls 3 residues outside the read, so it is completed with the germline J gene. The chain employs TRBV23-1 and TRBJ2-2; D not resolved. TRBV23-1 is an ORF; its function is uncertain. The CDR3 runs 16 residues. The sequenced part of the CDR3 DNA is TGCGCCAGCAGTCAATCCCCAACAGAACCTAATGAAAAG. It specifies CASSQSPTEPNEK. The full CDR3 sequence reads CASSQSPTEPNEKLFF.

Concerning this clone: The observed sequence ends 3 residues before the CDR3 terminus, with the missing tail filled in from the germline J gene. This chain connects TRBV7-2 to TRBJ2-3, with D hard to call. The CDR3 runs 15 residues. Germline CDR1 is SGHTA and CDR2 is FQGNSA. Trimming took 4 bases from V and 3 from J, leaving 14 bases between them. CDR3 amino acids: CASSSPIGLTDTQYF. The CDR3 bases that were read are TGTGCCAGCAGCTCACCGATAGGGTTGACAGATACG.

CDR3 DNA, as far as it was read: TGTGCCAGCAGCTTGCCTACCGGGACTAGCGGGAGGATGGAGACC. Translated: CASSLPTGTSGRMET. The whole CDR3 region reads CASSLPTGTSGRMETQYF. This chain connects TRBV3-1 (or the pseudogene TRBV3-2) to TRBJ2-5, with 15 nucleotides matching TRBD2. The CDR3 is cut off 3 residues early in the read; its end comes from the germline J gene. CDR3 length: 18 residues. J lost 5 bases, V lost 5 bases, and 12 bases had no gene match. Germline CDR1 is LGHDT and CDR2 is YNNKEL (reference sequence).

Remarks on this clone: The read finishes 3 residues shy of the CDR3 end, and the germline J gene is used to complete it. The J gene is TRBJ2-3, the V gene TRBV11-2; D remains unclear. The CDR3 loop spans 12 amino acids. Germline assignment: CDR1 SGHAT and CDR2 FQNNGV. Trimming cost V 8 bases and J 5 bases, with 11 bases left between them. The CDR3 sequence is CASSRWLDTQYF. The DNA read from the CDR3 is TGTGCCAGCTCCAGGTGGTTAGATACG. Based on the CDR3 plus reference TRBV11-2 and TRBJ2-3, the full variable domain is EAGVAQSPRYKIIEKRQSVAFWCNPISGHATLYWYQQILGQGPKLLIQFQNNGVVDDSQLPKDRFSAERLKGVDSTLKIQPAKLEDSAVYLCASSRWLDTQYFGPGTRLTVL.

Comments on this clone: The missing CDR3 end, 3 residues past where the read stops, is filled in from the germline J gene. The chain recombines TRBV2 with TRBJ1-2; TRBD1 matches at 10 bases. With 6 bases clipped from V and 4 bases from J, the junction kept 5 bases outside the gene matches. Looked up from germline, CDR1 is SNHLY and CDR2 is FYNNEI. The CDR3 has 14 amino acids. Incomplete CDR3 DNA: TGTGCCAGCAGGGGGACAGGGGTCGGCTATGGC. Its translation is CASRGTGVGYG. The full CDR3 reads CASRGTGVGYGYTF.

Comments on this clone: The read falls 3 residues short of the CDR3 end, and the missing part is taken from the germline J gene. Other DNA sequences from this sample encode an identical CDR3 as well. The chain couples TRBV19 to TRBJ1-3; D ambiguous. V was cut by 6 bases and J by 0 bases, with 12 bases left in between. CDR3 length: 15 residues. The germline gives CDR1 LNHDA, CDR2 SQIVND (reference sequence). Incomplete CDR3 DNA: TGTGCCAGTAGACGAGCGACCGACTCTGGAAACACC. It translates to CASRRATDSGNT. The whole CDR3 sequence is CASRRATDSGNTIYF.

Concerning this clone: The sequenced fragment ends 3 residues before the CDR3 boundary, so the rest is inferred from the germline J gene. This chain uses TRBV28 with TRBJ1-2, with D perhaps TRBD1 (6 bases). Germline-derived CDR1 and CDR2 are MDHEN and SYDVKM. The CDR3 consists of 13 residues. V was clipped by 7 bases and J by 2 bases, with 11 bases between them. CDR3 amino acids: CASIEGVNYGYTF. The DNA read from the CDR3 is TGTGCCAGCATCGAGGGGGTGAACTATGGC.